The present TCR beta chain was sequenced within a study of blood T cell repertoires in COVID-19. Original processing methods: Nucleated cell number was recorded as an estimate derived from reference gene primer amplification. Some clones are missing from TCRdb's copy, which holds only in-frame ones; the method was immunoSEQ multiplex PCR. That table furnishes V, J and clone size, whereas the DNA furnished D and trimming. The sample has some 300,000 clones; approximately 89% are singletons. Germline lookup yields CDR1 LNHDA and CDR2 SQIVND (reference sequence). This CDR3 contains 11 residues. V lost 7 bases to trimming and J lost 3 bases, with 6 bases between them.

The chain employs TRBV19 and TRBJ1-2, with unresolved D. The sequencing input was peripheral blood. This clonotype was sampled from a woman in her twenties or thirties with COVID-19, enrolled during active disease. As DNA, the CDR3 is TGTGCCAGTAAGTCGGACTATGGCTACACCTTC. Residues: CASKSDYGYTF.